A selection of T cell receptor beta chains follows, all from one sample in a study of beta chain features in type 1 diabetes. Measured with immunoSEQ multiplex PCR; TCRdb has only the in-frame clones, and not every one. Among nearly 350,000 clones listed, 9.3% were seen once. The specimen was central memory CD4+ T cells from blood. The receptors originated from a man in his thirties or forties with type 1 diabetes. Both conserved end residues are part of each CDR3. A D gene is named only where the DNA matches it firmly. Clone sizes are given selectively: once, few, many, or a class where the clone is expanded.

d_gene | j_gene | v_gene | abundance | CDR3nt | CDR3aa
- | TRBJ1-2 | TRBV14 | few | TGTGCCAGCAGCCAAGCGGGCGGGAATGGCTACACCTTC | CASSQAGGNGYTF
TRBD1 | TRBJ1-3 | TRBV14 | - | TGTGCCAGCAGCCATCCGGGACAGCTTGGAAACACCATATATTTT | CASSHPGQLGNTIYF
- | TRBJ1-4 | TRBV29-1 | - | TGCAGCGCAAGGACAACTAATGAAAAACTGTTTTTT | CSARTTNEKLFF
TRBD2 | TRBJ2-1 | TRBV2 | - | TGTGCCAGCAGTGGCGGGACTAGCCATACCAATGAGCAGTTCTTC | CASSGGTSHTNEQFF
- | TRBJ2-7 | TRBV7-7 | few | TGTGCTAGCAGCTTAGCCCCACTCAGCGAGCAGTACTTC | CASSLAPLSEQYF
TRBD1 | TRBJ1-6 | TRBV30 | - | TGTGCCTGGTGTGGCGCACAGGGGACACCCCTCCACTTT | CAWCGAQGTPLHF
TRBD1 | TRBJ2-7 | TRBV7-2 | - | TGTGCCAGCAGAGTCCGGGACAGGCTTTACGAGCAGTACTTC | CASRVRDRLYEQYF
TRBD1 | TRBJ1-1 | TRBV5-1 | many | TGCGCCAGCAAGCCGGGACAGGTGAACACTGAAGCTTTCTTT | CASKPGQVNTEAFF
- | TRBJ2-7 | TRBV5-1 | - | TGCGCCAGCAGCCAGACCGACAGTACCCTTTCCTACGAGCAGTACTTC | CASSQTDSTLSYEQYF
- | TRBJ2-7 | TRBV4-1 | few | TGCGCCAGCAGCCAAGATAGGTCAGCCTCCTACGAGCAGTACTTC | CASSQDRSASYEQYF
- | TRBJ2-1 | TRBV27 | few | TGTGCCAGCAGTAACCTCCCAGAGTCCTACTCCTACAATGAGCAGTTCTTC | CASSNLPESYSYNEQFF
- | TRBJ1-3 | TRBV6-5 | few | TGTGCCAGCATTACGTGGCGGACGGGAGAAAACACCATATATTTT | CASITWRTGENTIYF
- | TRBJ1-1 | TRBV2 | many | TGTGCCAGCACCCGGGACACGAACACTGAAGCTTTCTTT | CASTRDTNTEAFF
TRBD1 | TRBJ2-7 | TRBV6-1 | - | TGTGCCAGCAGTGACCCGAGGACAGGGCACTACGAGCAGTACTTC | CASSDPRTGHYEQYF
- | TRBJ2-2 | TRBV28 | - | TGTGCCAGCAGTTTATCAGGGCCCACCGGGGAGCTGTTTTTT | CASSLSGPTGELFF
- | TRBJ1-4 | TRBV7-9 | - | TGTGCCAGCAGCTTAGTAGGGACAACTAATGAAAAACTGTTTTTT | CASSLVGTTNEKLFF
- | TRBJ1-5 | TRBV6-6 | - | TGTGCCAGCAGTTATGGCGTTAATCAGCCCCAGCATTTT | CASSYGVNQPQHF
- | TRBJ2-2 | TRBV5-6 | - | TGTGCCAGCAGCTTGGTTCCGAACACCGGGGAGCTGTTTTTT | CASSLVPNTGELFF
- | TRBJ2-7 | TRBV28 | - | TGTGCCAGCAGTTTAAGGCGGTTAACCTACGAGCAGTACTTC | CASSLRRLTYEQYF
- | TRBJ2-7 | TRBV4-3 | - | TGCGCCAGCAGCCCCGGGACTCTCTACGAGCAGTACTTC | CASSPGTLYEQYF
TRBD1 | TRBJ2-4 | TRBV7-9 | - | TGTGCCAGCAGCTTCGGGGTTGGACAGGGCGAAAACATTCAGTACTTC | CASSFGVGQGENIQYF
- | TRBJ2-6 | TRBV29-1 | many | TGCAGCGTTTGGTCTGGGGCCAACGTCCTGACTTTC | CSVWSGANVLTF
- | TRBJ1-1 | TRBV29-1 | - | TGCAGCGTCCAGACAGCCCTGAACACTGAAGCTTTCTTT | CSVQTALNTEAFF